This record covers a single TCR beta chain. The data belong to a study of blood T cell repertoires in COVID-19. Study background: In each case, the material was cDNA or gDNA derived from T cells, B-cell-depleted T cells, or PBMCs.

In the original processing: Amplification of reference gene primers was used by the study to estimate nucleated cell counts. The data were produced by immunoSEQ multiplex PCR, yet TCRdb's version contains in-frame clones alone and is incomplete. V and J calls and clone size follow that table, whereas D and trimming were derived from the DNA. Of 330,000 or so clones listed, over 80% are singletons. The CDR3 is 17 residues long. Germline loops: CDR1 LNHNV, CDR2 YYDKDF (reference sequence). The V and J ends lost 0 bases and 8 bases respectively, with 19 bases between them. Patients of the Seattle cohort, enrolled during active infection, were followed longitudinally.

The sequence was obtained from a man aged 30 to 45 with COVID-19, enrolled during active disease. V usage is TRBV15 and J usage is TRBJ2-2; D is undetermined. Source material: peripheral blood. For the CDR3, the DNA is TGTGCCACCAGCAGAGATTCCGCCTCATTGACCAGGGGGGAGCTGTTTTTT. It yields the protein CATSRDSASLTRGELFF.